This T cell receptor (beta chain) was recorded in a study of shared clonotypes between healthy human individuals. Profiled with immunoSEQ multiplex PCR; TCRdb holds only in-frame clones, not every one. This repertoire shows hundreds of thousands of clones, 74% found once; its top ten account for approximately 1.8%. There are a few counts of this clone. V dropped 10 bases and J dropped 5 bases, with 15 bases sitting between them. The germline V gene has CDR1 SNHLY and CDR2 FYNNEI. This CDR3 is 12 amino acids long. The receptor was isolated from a woman in her twenties or thirties in good health. The chain carries TRBV2 and TRBJ2-7, with D perhaps being TRBD1 or TRBD2 (5 bases each). Specimen: memory CD4+ T cells sorted from blood. The subset here: CD45RA-negative fraction. CDR3 region: CANRGRDDEQYF. As DNA, the CDR3 is TGTGCCAACCGAGGCCGGGACGACGAGCAGTACTTC. Together with reference TRBV2 and TRBJ2-7, the CDR3 gives the full variable domain: EPEVTQTPSHQVTQMGQEVILRCVPISNHLYFYWYRQILGQKVEFLVSFYNNEISEKSEIFDDQFSVERPDGSNFTLKIRSTKLEDSAMYFCANRGRDDEQYFGPGTRLTVT.